This T cell receptor beta chain is from a study of identical twins. The V gene lost 1 base and the J gene lost 10 bases, with 13 bases spanning the gap. CDR3 length equals 13 residues. From germline, CDR1 is SGHNT and CDR2 YENEEA. Healthy Caucasians made up all donors. In TCRdb, the 5' RACE reads were re-called with MiXCR into one record per CDR3 protein. The data show roughly 1,500,000 distinct CDR3 sequences, around 33% seen once. V and J are TRBV11-3 and TRBJ1-1, with unresolved D. The sequenced sample was cord blood. This receptor was obtained from a newborn girl in good health. The CDR3 DNA follows: TGTGCCAGCAGCTTAGTTCATGCGGAGCCAGCTTTCTTT. Translating gives CASSLVHAEPAFF.